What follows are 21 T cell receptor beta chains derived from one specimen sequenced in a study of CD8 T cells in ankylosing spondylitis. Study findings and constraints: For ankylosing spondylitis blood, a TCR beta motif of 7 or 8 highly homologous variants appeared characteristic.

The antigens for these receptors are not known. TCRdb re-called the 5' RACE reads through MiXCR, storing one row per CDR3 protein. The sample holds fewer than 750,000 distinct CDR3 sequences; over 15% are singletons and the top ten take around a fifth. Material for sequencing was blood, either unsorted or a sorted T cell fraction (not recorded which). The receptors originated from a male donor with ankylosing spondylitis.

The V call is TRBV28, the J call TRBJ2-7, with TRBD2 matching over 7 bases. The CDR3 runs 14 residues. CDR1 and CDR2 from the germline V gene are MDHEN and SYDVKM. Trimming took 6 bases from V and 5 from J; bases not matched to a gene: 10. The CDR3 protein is CASRSAGPSDEQYF. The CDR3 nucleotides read TGTGCCAGCAGGTCAGCGGGGCCCTCGGACGAGCAGTACTTC.

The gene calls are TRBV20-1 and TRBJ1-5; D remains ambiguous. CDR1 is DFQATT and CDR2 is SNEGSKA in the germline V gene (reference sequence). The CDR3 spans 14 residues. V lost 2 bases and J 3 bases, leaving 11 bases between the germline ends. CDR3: CSARTAGPNQPQHF. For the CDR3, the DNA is TGCAGTGCTAGAACGGCGGGCCCCAATCAGCCCCAGCATTTT.

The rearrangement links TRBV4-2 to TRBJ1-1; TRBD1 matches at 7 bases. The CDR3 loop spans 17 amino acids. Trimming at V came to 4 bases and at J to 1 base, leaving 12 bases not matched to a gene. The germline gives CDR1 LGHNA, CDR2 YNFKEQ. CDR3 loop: CASSPKSIGQANTEAFF. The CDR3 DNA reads TGTGCCAGCAGCCCCAAATCTATCGGACAGGCGAACACTGAAGCTTTCTTT.

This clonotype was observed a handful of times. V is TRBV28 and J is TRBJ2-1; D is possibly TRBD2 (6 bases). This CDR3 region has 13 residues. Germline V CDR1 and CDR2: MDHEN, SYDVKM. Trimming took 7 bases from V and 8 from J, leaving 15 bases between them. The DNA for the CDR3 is TGTGCCAGCATTAGCCTAACGGGGGATGAGCAGTTCTTC. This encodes CASISLTGDEQFF.

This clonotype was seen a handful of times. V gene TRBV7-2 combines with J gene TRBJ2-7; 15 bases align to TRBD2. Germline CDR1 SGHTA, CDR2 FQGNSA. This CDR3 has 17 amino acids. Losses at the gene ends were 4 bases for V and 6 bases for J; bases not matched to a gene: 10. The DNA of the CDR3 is TGTGCCAGCAGCTCTTTCGGACTAGCGGGAGGGCGGGGCGAGCAGTACTTC. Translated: CASSSFGLAGGRGEQYF.

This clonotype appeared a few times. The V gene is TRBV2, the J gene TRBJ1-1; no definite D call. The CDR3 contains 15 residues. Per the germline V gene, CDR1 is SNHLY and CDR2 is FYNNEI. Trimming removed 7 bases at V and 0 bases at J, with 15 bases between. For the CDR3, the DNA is TGTGCCAGCACAGTCAGTCGGGGATTGAACACTGAAGCTTTCTTT. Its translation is CASTVSRGLNTEAFF.

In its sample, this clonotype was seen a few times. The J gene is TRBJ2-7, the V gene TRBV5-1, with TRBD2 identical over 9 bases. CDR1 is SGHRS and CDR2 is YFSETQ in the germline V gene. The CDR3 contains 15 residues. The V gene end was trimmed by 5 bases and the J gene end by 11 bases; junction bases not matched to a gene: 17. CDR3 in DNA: TGCGCCAGCAGACCGAATAGCGGGAGCCATATTAATGAGTACTTC. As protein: CASRPNSGSHINEYF.

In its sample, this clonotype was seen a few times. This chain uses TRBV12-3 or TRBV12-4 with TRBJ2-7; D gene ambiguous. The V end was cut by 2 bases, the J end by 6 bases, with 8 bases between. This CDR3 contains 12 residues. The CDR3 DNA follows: TGTGCCAGCAGTTTATCGGCTGCCGAGCAGTACTTC. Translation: CASSLSAAEQYF.

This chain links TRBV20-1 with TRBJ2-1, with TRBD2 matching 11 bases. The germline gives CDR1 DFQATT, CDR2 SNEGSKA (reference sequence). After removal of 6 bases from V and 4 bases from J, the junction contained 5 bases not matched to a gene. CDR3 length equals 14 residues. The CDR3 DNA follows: TGCAGTGCAAAAACTAGCGGGAGTTACAATGAGCAGTTCTTC. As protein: CSAKTSGSYNEQFF.

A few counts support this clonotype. The CDR3 is CASRKGTGGQPQHF. CDR3 DNA: TGTGCCAGCAGAAAAGGGACAGGCGGCCAGCCCCAGCATTTT. The V gene is TRBV28, the J gene TRBJ1-5, with 8 positions matching TRBD1. CDR3 length: 14 amino acids. CDR1 MDHEN and CDR2 SYDVKM come from the germline V gene. V was clipped by 6 bases and J by 7 bases; unmatched bases: 8. The complete variable domain, with remaining parts taken from reference TRBV28 and TRBJ1-5, reads DVKVTQSSRYLVKRTGEKVFLECVQDMDHENMFWYRQDPGLGLRLIYFSYDVKMKEKGDIPEGYSVSREKKERFSLILESASTNQTSMYLCASRKGTGGQPQHFGDGTRLSIL.

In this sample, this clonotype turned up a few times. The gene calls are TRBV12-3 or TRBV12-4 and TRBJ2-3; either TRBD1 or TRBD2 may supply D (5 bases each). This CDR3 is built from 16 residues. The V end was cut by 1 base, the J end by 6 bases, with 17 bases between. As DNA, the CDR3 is TGTGCCAGCAGTTTAGTTTACGGGTGGGACGGGGATACGCAGTATTTT. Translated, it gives CASSLVYGWDGDTQYF.

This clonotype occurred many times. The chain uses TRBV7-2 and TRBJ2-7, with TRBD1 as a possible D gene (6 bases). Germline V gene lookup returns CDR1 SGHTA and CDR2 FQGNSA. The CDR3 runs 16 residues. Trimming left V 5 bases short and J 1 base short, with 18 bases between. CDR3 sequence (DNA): TGTGCCAGCAGCCGTAGGTCCCAGGGGCTATCCTACGAGCAGTACTTC. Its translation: CASSRRSQGLSYEQYF. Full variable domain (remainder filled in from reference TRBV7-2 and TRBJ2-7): GAGVSQSPSNKVTEKGKDVELRCDPISGHTALYWYRQSLGQGLEFLIYFQGNSAPDKSGLPSDRFSAERTGGSVSTLTIQRTQQEDSAVYLCASSRRSQGLSYEQYFGPGTRLTVT.

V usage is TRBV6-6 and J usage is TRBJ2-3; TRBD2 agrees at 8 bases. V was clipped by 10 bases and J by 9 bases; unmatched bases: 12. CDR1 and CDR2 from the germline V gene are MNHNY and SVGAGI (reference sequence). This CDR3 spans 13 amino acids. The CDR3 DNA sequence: TGTGCCACCTCCCTGGGGGGCGGGGGGACGCAGTATTTT. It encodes CATSLGGGGTQYF.

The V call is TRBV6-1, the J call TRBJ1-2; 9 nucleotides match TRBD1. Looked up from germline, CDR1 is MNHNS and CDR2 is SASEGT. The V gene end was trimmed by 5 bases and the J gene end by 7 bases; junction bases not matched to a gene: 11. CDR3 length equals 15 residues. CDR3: CASSTHTGGVGGYTF. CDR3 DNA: TGTGCCAGCAGTACCCATACAGGGGGCGTAGGTGGCTACACCTTC.

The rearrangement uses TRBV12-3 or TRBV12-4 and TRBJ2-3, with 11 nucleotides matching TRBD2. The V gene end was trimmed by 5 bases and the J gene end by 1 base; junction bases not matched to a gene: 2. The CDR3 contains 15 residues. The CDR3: CASSTSGSGTDTQYF. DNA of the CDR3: TGTGCCAGCAGTACTAGCGGGAGTGGCACAGATACGCAGTATTTT.

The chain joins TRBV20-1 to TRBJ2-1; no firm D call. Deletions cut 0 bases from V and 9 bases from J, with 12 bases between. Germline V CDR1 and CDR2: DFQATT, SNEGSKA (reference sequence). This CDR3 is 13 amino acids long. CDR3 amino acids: CSARDLGSGEQFF. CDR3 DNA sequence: TGCAGTGCTAGAGATTTAGGGTCAGGTGAGCAGTTCTTC.

The CDR3 sequence is CASSVRGEYNEQFF. CDR3 in DNA: TGTGCCAGCAGCGTGCGGGGGGAATACAATGAGCAGTTCTTC. V is TRBV9 and J is TRBJ2-1; 8 positions match TRBD2. The CDR3 is made up of 14 amino acids. The V gene end was trimmed by 2 bases and the J gene end by 4 bases; junction bases not matched to a gene: 2. The germline V gene has CDR1 SGDLS and CDR2 YYNGEE.

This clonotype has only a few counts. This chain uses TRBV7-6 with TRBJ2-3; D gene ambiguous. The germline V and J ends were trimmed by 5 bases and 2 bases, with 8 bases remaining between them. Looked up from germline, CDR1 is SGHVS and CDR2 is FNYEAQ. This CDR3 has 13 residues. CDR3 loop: CASSLQPTDTQYF. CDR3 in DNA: TGTGCCAGCAGCCTACAGCCCACAGATACGCAGTATTTT.

As DNA, the CDR3 is TGTGCCAGCAGCGACAGCAGGAGCAATCAGCCCCAGCATTTT. This gives the protein CASSDSRSNQPQHF. The J gene is TRBJ1-5, the V gene TRBV2; tentative D call: TRBD1 (5 bases). The CDR3 spans 14 residues. CDR1 and CDR2 from the germline V gene are SNHLY and FYNNEI. Trimming shortened V by 6 bases and J by 1 base, and 10 bases separated the two germline ends.

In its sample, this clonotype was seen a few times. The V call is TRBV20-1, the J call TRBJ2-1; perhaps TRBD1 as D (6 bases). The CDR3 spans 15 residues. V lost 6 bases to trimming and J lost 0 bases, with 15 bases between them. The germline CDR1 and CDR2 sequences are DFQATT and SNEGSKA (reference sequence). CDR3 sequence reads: CSASAGTNSYNEQFF. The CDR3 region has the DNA TGCAGTGCCTCTGCCGGGACAAACTCCTACAATGAGCAGTTCTTC.

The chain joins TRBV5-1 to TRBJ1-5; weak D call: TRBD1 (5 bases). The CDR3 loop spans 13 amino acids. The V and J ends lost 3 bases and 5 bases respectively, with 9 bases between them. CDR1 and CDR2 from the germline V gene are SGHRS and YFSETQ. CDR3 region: CASSWDGDQPQHF. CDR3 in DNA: TGCGCCAGCAGCTGGGACGGGGATCAGCCCCAGCATTTT.